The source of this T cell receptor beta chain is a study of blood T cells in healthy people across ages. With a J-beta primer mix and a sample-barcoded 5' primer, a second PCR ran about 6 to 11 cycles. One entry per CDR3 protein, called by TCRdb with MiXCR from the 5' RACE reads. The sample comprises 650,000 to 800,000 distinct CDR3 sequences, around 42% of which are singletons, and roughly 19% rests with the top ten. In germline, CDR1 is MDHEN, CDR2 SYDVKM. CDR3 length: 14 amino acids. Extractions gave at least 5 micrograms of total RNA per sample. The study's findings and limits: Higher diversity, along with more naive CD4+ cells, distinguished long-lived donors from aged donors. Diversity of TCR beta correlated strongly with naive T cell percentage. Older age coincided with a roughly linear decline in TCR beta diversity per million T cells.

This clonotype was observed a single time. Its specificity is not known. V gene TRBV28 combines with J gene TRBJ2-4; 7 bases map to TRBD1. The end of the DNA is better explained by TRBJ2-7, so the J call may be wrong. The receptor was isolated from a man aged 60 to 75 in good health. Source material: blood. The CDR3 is CANTIQGSSYEQYF. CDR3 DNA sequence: TGTGCCAACACCATACAGGGGTCCTCCTACGAGCAGTACTTC.